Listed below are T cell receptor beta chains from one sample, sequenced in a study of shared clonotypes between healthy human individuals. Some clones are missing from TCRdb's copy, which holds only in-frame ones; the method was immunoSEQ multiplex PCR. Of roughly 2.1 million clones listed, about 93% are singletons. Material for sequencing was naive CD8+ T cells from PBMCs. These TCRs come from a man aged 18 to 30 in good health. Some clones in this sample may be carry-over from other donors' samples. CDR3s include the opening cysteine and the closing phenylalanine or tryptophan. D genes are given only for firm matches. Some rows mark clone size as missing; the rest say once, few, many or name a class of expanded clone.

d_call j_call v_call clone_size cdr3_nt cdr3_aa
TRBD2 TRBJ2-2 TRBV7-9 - TGTGCCAGCAGCTTAGGGGGCAGCGGGACCACCGGGGAGCTGTTTTTT CASSLGGSGTTGELFF
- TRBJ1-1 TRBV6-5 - TGTGCCAGCAGTTACCGGCCGAACACTGAAGCTTTCTTT CASSYRPNTEAFF
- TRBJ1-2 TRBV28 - TGTGCCAGCAGTTTAAGGACACACTATGGCTACACCTTC CASSLRTHYGYTF
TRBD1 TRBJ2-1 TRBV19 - TGTGCCAGCCAGGACAGGGGACGGGGTGAGCAGTTCTTC CASQDRGRGEQFF
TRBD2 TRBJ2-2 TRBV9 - TGTGCCAGCAGCGTTAGCGGGAGGGCCTCCCCCGGGGAGCTGTTTTTT CASSVSGRASPGELFF
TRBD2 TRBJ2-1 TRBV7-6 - TGTGCCAGCAGCTCTCTTTACGACAGGACTAGCGGGACAAACAATGAGCAGTTCTTC CASSSLYDRTSGTNNEQFF
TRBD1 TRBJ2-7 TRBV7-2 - TGTGCCAGCAGCCCTGACAGGGGCAGGAACCACGAGCAGTACTTC CASSPDRGRNHEQYF
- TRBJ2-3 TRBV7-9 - TGTGCCAGCAGCGCCTACAGGGTTGATACGCAGTATTTT CASSAYRVDTQYF
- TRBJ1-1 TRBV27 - TGTGCCAGCAGTTTAAGCGGGGGCGGAGGCACTGAAGCTTTCTTT CASSLSGGGGTEAFF
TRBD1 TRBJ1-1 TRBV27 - TGTGCCAGCAGTTTTGGAGGGGGCCCTCCCATGAACACTGAAGCTTTCTTT CASSFGGGPPMNTEAFF
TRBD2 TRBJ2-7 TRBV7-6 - TGTGCCAGCAGCTTAGCCAGTAGCGGGGGAGCGGGTTCCTACGAGCAGTACTTC CASSLASSGGAGSYEQYF
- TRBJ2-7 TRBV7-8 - TGTGCCAGCAGCTCACCCTATCTGTGGGAGCAGTACTTC CASSSPYLWEQYF
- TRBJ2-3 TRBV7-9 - TGTGCCAGCAGGGACGGGGAGGGCACAGATACGCAGTATTTT CASRDGEGTDTQYF
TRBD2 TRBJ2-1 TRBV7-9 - TGTGCCAGCAGACCACGGTGGGCGGGAGGGATCAATGAGCAGTTCTTC CASRPRWAGGINEQFF
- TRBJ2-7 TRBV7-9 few TGTGCCAGCAGCATCAACTACGAGCAGTACTTC CASSINYEQYF
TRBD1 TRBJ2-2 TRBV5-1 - TGCGCCAGCAGCTGGGACAGGGTGGGGACCGGGGAGCTGTTTTTT CASSWDRVGTGELFF
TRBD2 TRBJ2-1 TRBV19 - TGTGCCAGCCGATTTGGCGGGAGTGCCGATGAGCAGTTCTTC CASRFGGSADEQFF
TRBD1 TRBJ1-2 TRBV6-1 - TGTGCCAGCAGTGGCCGGGACAGGGAAGGAGGCGGCTACACCTTC CASSGRDREGGGYTF
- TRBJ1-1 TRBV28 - TGTGCCAGCAGTTTAACAGTAGAGAACACTGAAGCTTTCTTT CASSLTVENTEAFF
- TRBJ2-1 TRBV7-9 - TGTGCCAGCAGCTTAGGGGCAGGGTCCCGCCACAATGAGCAGTTCTTC CASSLGAGSRHNEQFF
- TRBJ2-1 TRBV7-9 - TGTGCCAGCAGCTTAGCGCTAGGGACAGAGCAGTTCTTC CASSLALGTEQFF
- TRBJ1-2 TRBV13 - TGTGCCAGCAGCTTAGAAGGGGGTAAAACTAACTATGGCTACACCTTC CASSLEGGKTNYGYTF
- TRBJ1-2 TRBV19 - TGTGCCAGTAGTATTGGGACCGGGGAAGGCTACACCTTC CASSIGTGEGYTF
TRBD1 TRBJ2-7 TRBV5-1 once TGCGCCAGCAGCTCCGGGACAGGATTCTACGAGCAGTACTTC CASSSGTGFYEQYF
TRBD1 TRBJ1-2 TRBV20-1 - TGCAGTGGATGGGACAGAGTTAGCTACACCTTC CSGWDRVSYTF
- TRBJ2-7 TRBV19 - TGTGCCAGTAGCATAGGGACACCTTTTACCTACGAGCAGTACTTC CASSIGTPFTYEQYF
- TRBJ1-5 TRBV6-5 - TGTGCCAGCAGACGAGGACAGAGCTCGGACCAGCCCCAGCATTTT CASRRGQSSDQPQHF
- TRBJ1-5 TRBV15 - TGTGCCACCAGGGCGAGGGTGGGTAGCAATCAGCCCCAGCATTTT CATRARVGSNQPQHF
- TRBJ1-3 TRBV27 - TGTGCCAGCAGTTTATCCTGGGGTGGAAACACCATATATTTT CASSLSWGGNTIYF
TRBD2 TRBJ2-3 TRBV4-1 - TGCGCCAGCAGCCAAGGTCCTAGCGGGAGGGTGGATACGCAGTATTTT CASSQGPSGRVDTQYF
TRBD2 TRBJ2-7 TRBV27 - TGTGCCAGCAGTCTAGCGGGAGCGGGGGAGCAGTACTTC CASSLAGAGEQYF
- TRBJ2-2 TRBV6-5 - TGTGCCAGCAGTTACTCCTGGGTGGGCACCGGGGAGCTGTTTTTT CASSYSWVGTGELFF
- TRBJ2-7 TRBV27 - TGTGCCAGCAGTTTTACTATACAGGGAGGCCACGAGCAGTACTTC CASSFTIQGGHEQYF
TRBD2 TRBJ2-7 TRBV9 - TGTGCCAGCAGCGAACGGACCGGACTAGCGGGAGTATACGAGCAGTACTTC CASSERTGLAGVYEQYF
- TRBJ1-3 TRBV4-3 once TGCGCCAGCAGCCAGGTGACCGATGCTGGAAACACCATATATTTT CASSQVTDAGNTIYF
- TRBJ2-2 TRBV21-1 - TGTGCCAGCAGCATCTTGACAGGGTCCACCGGGGAGCTGTTTTTT CASSILTGSTGELFF
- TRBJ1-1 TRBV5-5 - TGTGCCAGCAGCTTGATCACCATCAGGGAACTGAACACTGAAGCTTTCTTT CASSLITIRELNTEAFF
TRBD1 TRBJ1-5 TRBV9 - TGTGCCAGCAGCTCGCAGGGGGTTAGCAATCAGCCCCAGCATTTT CASSSQGVSNQPQHF
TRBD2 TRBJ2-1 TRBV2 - TGTGCCAGCAGTGAGCTAGCGGGAGAGTGGGGCTACAATGAGCAGTTCTTC CASSELAGEWGYNEQFF
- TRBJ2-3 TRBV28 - TGTGCCAGCAGTTTGCCCGTAGATACGCAGTATTTT CASSLPVDTQYF
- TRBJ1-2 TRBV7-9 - TGTGCCAGCAGCTCACGGGACATTTATGGCTACACCTTC CASSSRDIYGYTF
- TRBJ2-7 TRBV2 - TGTGCCAGCATTTCCGACCAGAACAAAAGGTACGAGCAGTACTTC CASISDQNKRYEQYF
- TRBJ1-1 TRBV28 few TGTGCCAGCAGTTTTCGGGGAGGGGGTGAAGCTTTCTTT CASSFRGGGEAFF
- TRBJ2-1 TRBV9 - TGTGCCAGCAGCGTAGTGCCCGACTACAATGAGCAGTTCTTC CASSVVPDYNEQFF
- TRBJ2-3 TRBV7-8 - TGTGCCAGCAGCTCCTACACAGATACGCAGTATTTT CASSSYTDTQYF
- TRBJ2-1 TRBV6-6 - TGTGCCAGCAGTTATCGGAATGAGCAGTTCTTC CASSYRNEQFF
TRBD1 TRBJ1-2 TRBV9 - TGTGCCAGCAGCGACACCCGTTGGGACAGGAACTATGGCTACACCTTC CASSDTRWDRNYGYTF
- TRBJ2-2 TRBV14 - TGTGCCAGCAGCTTCGGGACCCACACCGGGGAGCTGTTTTTT CASSFGTHTGELFF
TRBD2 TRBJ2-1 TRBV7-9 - TGTGCCAGCAGCTTACCCCCAGCTGAGCGGGGCTATTACAATGAGCAGTTCTTC CASSLPPAERGYYNEQFF
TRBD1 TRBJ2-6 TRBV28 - TGTGCCAGCAGTAGGGACAGGCGAAAGGACTCTGGGGCCAACGTCCTGACTTTC CASSRDRRKDSGANVLTF
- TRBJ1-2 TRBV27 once TGTGCCAGCAGTTTAAGGAGGGACGGAAACTATGGCTACACCTTC CASSLRRDGNYGYTF
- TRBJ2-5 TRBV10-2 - TGCGCCAGCGCCCCGGGTCGGGGGGAGACCCAGTACTTC CASAPGRGETQYF
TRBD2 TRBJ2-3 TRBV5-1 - TGCGCCAGCAGCTTGGTCAGCGGGAGGTTGGATACGCAGTATTTT CASSLVSGRLDTQYF
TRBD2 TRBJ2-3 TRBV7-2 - TGTGCCAGCAGCAATAGCGGGCCTAGCACAGATACGCAGTATTTT CASSNSGPSTDTQYF
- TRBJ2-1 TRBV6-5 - TGTGCCAGCAGTTATGGGACACCCTACAATGAGCAGTTCTTC CASSYGTPYNEQFF
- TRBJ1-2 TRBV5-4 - TGTGCCAGCAGATGGGCCGGGGAGGGCTACACCTTC CASRWAGEGYTF
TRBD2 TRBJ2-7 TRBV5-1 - TGCGCCAGCAGCTTGGGGACTAGCGGTACCTACGAGCAGTACTTC CASSLGTSGTYEQYF